What follows are 20 T cell receptor beta chains derived from one specimen sequenced in a study of post-analysis software for immune sequencing data. The antigens for these receptors are not known. cDNA libraries of TCR beta carried unique molecular identifiers. One entry per CDR3 protein, called by TCRdb with MiXCR from the PCR reads. Of roughly 800,000 distinct CDR3 sequences in the sample, around 27% were seen once. Study observations and caveats: A handful of TRBV segments occurring more often in patients than controls included TRBV5-6, TRBV5-1 and TRBV20-1.

The specimen was blood. Every receptor here comes from a girl aged 5-17 years with multiple sclerosis.

This clonotype was detected a few times. The rearrangement uses TRBV20-1 and TRBJ2-5, with D maybe TRBD2 (6 bases). Germline V gene lookup returns CDR1 DFQATT and CDR2 SNEGSKA (reference sequence). The CDR3 has 16 residues. The V gene lost 0 bases and the J gene lost 3 bases, with 17 bases spanning the gap. The DNA for the CDR3 is TGCAGTGCTAGAGATTCCCTAAGGACTATTAAAGAGACCCAGTACTTC. It encodes CSARDSLRTIKETQYF.

The chain combines TRBV29-1 with TRBJ2-1; D unclear. Trimming removed 3 bases from V and 4 bases from J, with 13 bases in between. Germline CDR1 SQVTM, CDR2 ANQGSEA. CDR3 length: 14 amino acids. CDR3 protein: CSVDSLTRYNEQFF. The CDR3 DNA reads TGCAGCGTTGATTCCCTTACGAGGTACAATGAGCAGTTCTTC.

This rearrangement joins TRBV20-1 to TRBJ1-5, with 11 bases fitting TRBD1. The CDR3 runs 15 residues. With 1 base clipped from V and 4 bases from J, the junction kept 3 bases outside the gene matches. Germline lookup yields CDR1 DFQATT and CDR2 SNEGSKA (reference sequence). The CDR3 bases are TGCAGTGCTAGAGCCCGGGACAGGGGGAATCAGCCCCAGCATTTT. This encodes CSARARDRGNQPQHF.

For this clonotype: It may be a read error: a sequence one base away is much more abundant. The chain joins TRBV7-9 to TRBJ2-1; either TRBD1 or TRBD2 may fit D (5 bases each). This CDR3 is 13 amino acids long. Germline CDR1 reads SEHNR; CDR2 reads FQNEAQ (reference sequence). Trimming removed 5 bases from V and 13 bases from J, with 18 bases in between. CDR3 nucleotide sequence: TGTGCCAGCAGCCAGGGCTTGGGAGAGACCCAGTTCTTC. Amino acid sequence: CASSQGLGETQFF.

The V gene is TRBV11-2, the J gene TRBJ2-1, with 7 nucleotides matching TRBD2. J gave up 5 bases and V 4 bases, and 11 bases lay outside the gene matches. Germline V gives CDR1 SGHAT, CDR2 FQNNGV. There are 16 residues in the CDR3. The CDR3: CASSSVRSSGDNEQFF. DNA of the CDR3: TGTGCCAGCAGCTCAGTTCGGTCTAGCGGAGACAATGAGCAGTTCTTC.

The V and J genes are TRBV7-2 and TRBJ2-5; D uncertain. The J call may be in error: the DNA end matches TRBJ2-1 better. Germline V gene data show CDR1 as SGHTA and CDR2 as FQGNSA. The CDR3 is made up of 14 amino acids. The CDR3, as DNA: TGTGCCAGCAGCCCCTCAAGTCCTCAAGAGACCCAGTTCTTC. Translation: CASSPSSPQETQFF.

V gene TRBV19 combines with J gene TRBJ1-4; the match to TRBD1 covers 8 bases. This CDR3 comprises 14 residues. The germline V gene has CDR1 LNHDA and CDR2 SQIVND (reference sequence). V lost 5 bases, J lost 8 bases, and 7 bases stayed unmatched. The CDR3 reads CASSSRTGNEKLFF. Here the CDR3 DNA reads TGTGCCAGTAGTTCCCGGACAGGGAACGAAAAACTGTTTTTT.

This clonotype was counted a few times. The rearrangement links TRBV28 to TRBJ2-5; 9 bases map to TRBD1. Germline V gene sequence: CDR1 MDHEN, CDR2 SYDVKM. The CDR3 spans 16 residues. Trimming at V came to 1 base and at J to 1 base, leaving 4 bases not matched to a gene. The CDR3: CASSLYPTGGQETQYF. CDR3 DNA sequence: TGTGCCAGCAGTTTATACCCGACAGGGGGCCAAGAGACCCAGTACTTC.

V gene TRBV7-2 combines with J gene TRBJ2-4; D unclear. Trimming stripped 4 bases from V and 2 bases from J, with 21 bases between. Per the germline V gene, CDR1 is SGHTA and CDR2 is FQGNSA. The CDR3 spans 18 residues. The CDR3 region is CASSSRRDRWETKNIQYF. The CDR3 DNA reads as TGTGCCAGCAGCTCTCGAAGAGATAGATGGGAAACCAAAAACATTCAGTACTTC.

This clonotype was seen a single time. A much larger clonotype is one base distant, so this may be a read error. The chain has TRBV10-3 and TRBJ2-3; a possible D gene is TRBD2 (5 bases). V lost 4 bases to trimming and J lost 4 bases, with 12 bases between them. The germline gives CDR1 ENHRY, CDR2 SYGVKD. This CDR3 contains 14 residues. As DNA, the CDR3 is TGTGCCATCAGTGCCAGAACTAGAGCAGATACGCAGTATTTT. Translated: CAISARTRADTQYF.

The sample holds a few counts of this clonotype. V and J are TRBV27 and TRBJ1-1; no clear D gene. Trimming stripped 5 bases from V and 0 bases from J, with 13 bases between. The germline gives CDR1 MNHEY, CDR2 SMNVEV (reference sequence). The length of the CDR3 is 15 residues. In nucleotides, the CDR3 is TGTGCCAGCAGTCGCCCTGGACTCTTGAACACTGAAGCTTTCTTT. This gives the protein CASSRPGLLNTEAFF.

This clonotype was detected a few times. V usage is TRBV20-1 and J usage is TRBJ2-7; TRBD1 agrees at 7 bases. The V gene's germline CDR1 is DFQATT and CDR2 SNEGSKA (reference sequence). Losses at the gene ends were 3 bases for V and 9 bases for J; bases not matched to a gene: 11. The CDR3 length is 13 residues. Here the CDR3 DNA reads TGCAGTGCTAGTTTTGGCAGGGGGTTGGGGCAGTACTTC. Its translation: CSASFGRGLGQYF.

A few counts support this clonotype. V is TRBV12-3 or TRBV12-4 and J is TRBJ2-7; TRBD2 is a possible D gene (6 bases). V lost 7 bases, J lost 6 bases, and 22 bases lay in between. The CDR3 totals 15 residues. The CDR3 is CASTPAGFRVAEQYF. In nucleotides, the CDR3 is TGTGCCAGCACCCCTGCGGGGTTCCGGGTGGCCGAGCAGTACTTC.

The V gene is TRBV2, the J gene TRBJ2-7; 9 nucleotides align to TRBD1. Looked up from germline, CDR1 is SNHLY and CDR2 is FYNNEI. J was trimmed by 10 bases and V by 10 bases; bases with no gene match: 5. This CDR3 contains 10 residues. CDR3 amino acids: CATGTGLQYF. CDR3 nucleotides: TGTGCCACCGGGACAGGGCTACAGTACTTC.

The genes are TRBV2 and TRBJ2-1; no clear D. CDR3 length: 15 amino acids. Trimming left V 6 bases short and J 0 bases short, with 12 bases between. CDR1 and CDR2 (germline): SNHLY, FYNNEI. This CDR3 reads CASSDLTSSYNEQFF. The CDR3 DNA follows: TGTGCCAGCAGCGACCTAACGAGCTCCTACAATGAGCAGTTCTTC.

The sample holds a few counts of this clonotype. The chain links TRBV3-1 to TRBJ1-2, with 7 bases that match TRBD1. Trimming took 4 bases from V and 7 from J; bases not matched to a gene: 6. CDR3 size: 13 residues. In germline, CDR1 is LGHDT, CDR2 YNNKEL (reference sequence). The CDR3 protein is CASSLYRGGGYTF. CDR3 bases: TGTGCCAGCAGCCTGTACAGGGGAGGTGGCTACACCTTC.

This chain joins TRBV20-1 and TRBJ2-3; D not resolved. V dropped 8 bases and J dropped 1 base, with 16 bases sitting between them. This CDR3 has 14 residues. Looked up from germline, CDR1 is DFQATT and CDR2 is SNEGSKA (reference sequence). The CDR3 reads CSTLTRKGTDTQYF. Here the CDR3 DNA reads TGCAGTACATTGACCAGGAAGGGCACAGATACGCAGTATTTT.

This clonotype was detected only a few times. The chain employs TRBV2 and TRBJ1-2; 9 positions match TRBD1. The J segment lost 8 bases and the V segment lost 6 bases, leaving 7 bases of the junction unmatched. In germline, CDR1 is SNHLY, CDR2 FYNNEI. This CDR3 has 13 amino acids. The DNA for the CDR3 is TGTGCCAGCAGGGCCGGGACAGGGCGAGGCTACACCTTC. Translating it yields CASRAGTGRGYTF.

This clonotype has just a few counts. The gene calls are TRBV5-1 and TRBJ2-5; 7 bases fit TRBD2. The CDR3 spans 15 residues. The V segment lost 2 bases and the J segment 2 bases; nucleotides outside the gene matches: 6. CDR1 and CDR2 from the germline V gene are SGHRS and YFSETQ. In DNA form, the CDR3 reads TGCGCCAGCAGCTTAACGGGACTACCACAAGAGACCCAGTACTTC. Protein sequence: CASSLTGLPQETQYF.

This clonotype has ten or more counts. The rearrangement uses TRBV29-1 and TRBJ2-3, with 15 positions matching TRBD2. From germline, CDR1 is SQVTM and CDR2 ANQGSEA. The J segment lost 8 bases and the V segment lost 6 bases, leaving 3 bases of the junction unmatched. The CDR3 is made up of 13 amino acids. CDR3 sequence: CSVRTSGGVTQYF. CDR3 coding DNA: TGCAGCGTGAGGACTAGCGGGGGGGTTACGCAGTATTTT.